The rows below give T cell receptor beta chains drawn from one sample of a study of T cell changes during pregnancy in multiple sclerosis. Repertoires were generated with immunoSEQ multiplex PCR, while TCRdb's copy carries only in-frame clones and drops some. This table has around 78,000 clones, 91% appearing once. The sample in question was peripheral blood, obtained in the third trimester of pregnancy. These receptor sequences come from a female donor in good health, enrolled as a control in a pregnancy study. Both conserved end residues are part of each CDR3. D genes are given only for firm matches. Size values are once, few and many counts, or a class for expanded clones, and some rows have none.

>TRBJ2-5|TRBV15|-|-
TGTGCCACCAGCGAGAGTGGGGAGAAAGAGACCCAGTACTTC
CATSESGEKETQYF
>TRBJ1-3|TRBV11-3|-|once
TGTGCCAGCAGCCCCCCCCAGCGGGTAGGAAACACCATATATTTT
CASSPPQRVGNTIYF
>TRBJ1-1|TRBV27|TRBD1|-
TGTGCCAGCAGTTTTAGGGGGCGGCCTGAAGCTTTCTTT
CASSFRGRPEAFF
>TRBJ1-2|TRBV6-1|-|-
TGTGCCAGCAGTGAGGTAGACATCTATGGCTACACCTTC
CASSEVDIYGYTF
>TRBJ1-5|TRBV18|-|-
TGTGCCAGCTCACCTGTTCCAGGGCTCAATCAGCCCCAGCATTTT
CASSPVPGLNQPQHF
>TRBJ1-2|TRBV7-9|TRBD1|-
TGTGCTAGCAGCGCCGTACAGGGGTCTTACGGCCGTGGCTACACCTTC
CASSAVQGSYGRGYTF
>TRBJ1-3|TRBV10-3|TRBD1|-
TGTGCCATCAGTGACCCGACGGGACAGGGGGGGAACACCATATATTTT
CAISDPTGQGGNTIYF
>TRBJ1-5|TRBV28|-|-
TGTGCCAGCAGTTTATTTTCCAGGGCTAGCAATCAGCCCCAGCATTTT
CASSLFSRASNQPQHF
>TRBJ1-2|TRBV21-1|-|-
TGTGCCAGCAGCAAACGAGGTCGGGGGTTCTATGGCTACACCTTC
CASSKRGRGFYGYTF
>TRBJ1-2|TRBV20-1|-|-
TGCAGTGCCTCCTATGGCTACACCTTC
CSASYGYTF
>TRBJ2-7|TRBV6-5|-|-
TGTGCCAGCAGTCCCACAGGGAACTACGAGCAGTACTTC
CASSPTGNYEQYF
>TRBJ2-3|TRBV30|-|-
TGTGCCTCCCAGGGACTTTGGGGCACAGATACGCAGTATTTT
CASQGLWGTDTQYF
>TRBJ2-5|TRBV7-6|TRBD2|-
TGTGCCAGCAGCTCCCCCCCCGCGCGGGGGGCCCATATCCGTTCGACCCAGTACTTC
CASSSPPARGAHIRSTQYF
>TRBJ2-1|TRBV2|TRBD2|-
TGTGCCAGCAGTGAGCGGACTAGCAGGAACAATGAGCAGTTCTTC
CASSERTSRNNEQFF
>TRBJ2-7|TRBV5-1|TRBD1|-
TGCGCCAGCAGCTTTAGCAGGGGGCGCTCCTACGAGCAGTACTTC
CASSFSRGRSYEQYF
>TRBJ2-1|TRBV6-5|TRBD1|-
TGTGCCAGCAGTTATGGACAGGGGGTAGAAAATGAGCAGTTCTTC
CASSYGQGVENEQFF
>TRBJ1-5|TRBV4-1|-|-
TGCGCCAGCAGCCAAGGACTGGACGGGAGAGGGCCCCAGCATTTT
CASSQGLDGRGPQHF
>TRBJ2-7|TRBV28|-|-
TGTGCCAGCAACCGACAGCCTTACGAGCAGTACTTC
CASNRQPYEQYF
>TRBJ2-7|TRBV27|TRBD2|-
TGTGCCAGCAGTTATGGGAGGGACTCCTACGAGCAGTACTTC
CASSYGRDSYEQYF
>TRBJ2-7|TRBV14|-|-
TGTGCCAGCAGCCAAGATCACGGTGACAGGTCGCGGTACTTC
CASSQDHGDRSRYF
>TRBJ2-7|TRBV2|-|few
TGTGCCAGCAGTGCCCTCTACGAGCAGTACTTC
CASSALYEQYF
>TRBJ2-5|TRBV9|TRBD2|-
TGTGCCAGCAGCGTAGGGACTAGCGGGAGAGAGACCCAGTACTTC
CASSVGTSGRETQYF
>TRBJ1-2|TRBV5-4|TRBD1|-
TGTGCCAGCAGCTTTCCGGGACAGGGGGTCGAAGGCTACACCTTC
CASSFPGQGVEGYTF
>TRBJ1-2|TRBV25-1|-|-
TGTGCCAGCAGTGAATACGTCGCAGGGAGGAGTAGCGGTTACACCTTC
CASSEYVAGRSSGYTF
>TRBJ2-1|TRBV9|TRBD2|-
TGTGCCAGCAGCTCATCGGGGGCGGGGGGCCATGAGCAGTTCTTC
CASSSSGAGGHEQFF
>TRBJ2-7|TRBV4-3|TRBD2|-
TGCGCCAGCAGCCAAGAGGGGCGGGAGGGCCCCAGGGACGAGCAGTACTTC
CASSQEGREGPRDEQYF
>TRBJ1-1|TRBV19|-|-
TGTGCCAGTAGTATGGGGACACTCGAAGAAGCTTTCTTT
CASSMGTLEEAFF
>TRBJ1-5|TRBV18|TRBD1|-
TGTGCCAGCTCACCACGGGCAGGGGGAAATCAGCCCCAGCATTTT
CASSPRAGGNQPQHF
>TRBJ1-6|TRBV9|-|-
TGTGCCAGCAGCGTAGGGTCCGGGGGGTATGAATCACCCCTCCACTTT
CASSVGSGGYESPLHF
>TRBJ1-6|TRBV15|-|-
TGTGCCACCTCGGGGGGGGCATCCTATAATTCACCCCTCCACTTT
CATSGGASYNSPLHF
>TRBJ2-7|TRBV19|-|-
TGTGCCAGTAGTAAAACGGGGACCTACGAGCAGTACTTC
CASSKTGTYEQYF
>TRBJ2-7|TRBV13|TRBD1|-
TGTGCCAGCAGTTACACAGGGGGCCTCGGCTACGAGCAGTACTTC
CASSYTGGLGYEQYF
>TRBJ2-7|TRBV1|-|-
TGCACCAGCAGCCAAGTTAGGGGAAGAGACCGGGACAGGCACTACGAGCAGTACTTC
CTSSQVRGRDRDRHYEQYF
>TRBJ1-4|TRBV19|-|once
TGTGCCAGTAGGAGCCCGGGGACATATAATGAAAAACTGTTTTTT
CASRSPGTYNEKLFF
>TRBJ1-4|TRBV25-1|-|-
TGTGCCAGCAGTGCGCCGGGACTGATTAATGAAAAACTGTTTTTT
CASSAPGLINEKLFF
>TRBJ1-4|TRBV5-6|TRBD1|-
TGTGCCAGCAGCTCCCAAGCCGGGACAGGGATGTTTTTT
CASSSQAGTGMFF
>TRBJ2-4|TRBV2|TRBD1|-
TGTGCCAGCAGTACCAACAGGGGGCGCGGCAAAAACATTCAGTACTTC
CASSTNRGRGKNIQYF
>TRBJ1-1|TRBV9|-|-
TGTGCCAGCAGCGCGACCCGACTTAGGAACACTGAAGCTTTCTTT
CASSATRLRNTEAFF
>TRBJ2-1|TRBV9|TRBD2|-
TGTGCCAGCAGCGTAGAGGGACTAGCGGGAGTGGATGAGCAGTTCTTC
CASSVEGLAGVDEQFF
>TRBJ1-6|TRBV13|TRBD1|once
TGTGCCAGCAGTTTCAGGGGGCGCGGCGATAATTCACCCCTCCACTTT
CASSFRGRGDNSPLHF
>TRBJ1-1|TRBV18|-|once
TGTGCCAGCTCCCCGGGCAGGGGTGACACTGAAGCTTTCTTT
CASSPGRGDTEAFF
>TRBJ1-1|TRBV6-5|-|-
TGTGCCAGCAGTAACGCGGGGAACACTGAAGCTTTCTTT
CASSNAGNTEAFF
>TRBJ1-1|TRBV6-4|-|once
TGTGCCAGCAGTGACGTGGCGGGGAGCGCTGAAGCTTTCTTT
CASSDVAGSAEAFF
>TRBJ2-5|TRBV6-1|TRBD2|-
TGTGCCAGCACCCGGGGAGGGGCCCACCAAGAGACCCAGTACTTC
CASTRGGAHQETQYF
>TRBJ2-7|TRBV6-5|TRBD1|-
TGTGCCAGCAGCCCTGCCGGGACAGGGTACGAGCAGTACTTC
CASSPAGTGYEQYF